These T cell receptor beta chains were read from a single sample in a study of OX40 agonist ivuxolimab in advanced cancers. Measured with immunoSEQ multiplex PCR; TCRdb has only the in-frame clones, and not every one. The sample records about 120,000 clones, roughly 90% being singletons. The sequencing used CD4+ or CD8+ T cells sorted from blood, collected in a trial of the OX40 agonist ivuxolimab. These receptors were obtained from an adult with an advanced solid tumor such as melanoma, head and neck, liver or kidney cancer. Each CDR3 is given with its conserved first and last residue. D genes are given only for firm matches. Size is stated for part of the rows, as once, few or many counts, or as a class when the clone is expanded.

>TRBV7-8|13|TRBJ2-5|-|-
CASSLVTEETQYF
TGTGCCAGCAGCTTAGTTACAGAAGAGACCCAGTACTTC
>TRBV2|16|TRBJ2-1|TRBD2|-
CASSAKSIAGNNEQFF
TGTGCCAGCAGTGCAAAGTCAATAGCGGGGAACAATGAGCAGTTCTTC
>TRBV12-5|12|TRBJ2-1|-|once
CASGLDYSEQFF
TGTGCTAGTGGTTTGGATTACAGTGAGCAGTTCTTC
>TRBV7-2|14|TRBJ1-2|-|once
CASSPRGGDYGYTF
TGTGCCAGCAGCCCCCGGGGAGGGGACTATGGCTACACCTTC
>TRBV7-9|12|TRBJ1-5|-|once
CASSLGYQPQHF
TGTGCCAGCAGCTTAGGGTATCAGCCCCAGCATTTT
>TRBV28|13|TRBJ2-1|-|-
CASSLRKNNEQFF
TGTGCCAGCAGTTTACGGAAGAACAATGAGCAGTTCTTC
>TRBV7-2|12|TRBJ1-2|-|-
CASSPPVRGYTF
TGTGCCAGCAGCCCACCGGTTCGGGGCTACACCTTC
>TRBV19|16|TRBJ1-2|-|-
CASSTFMTAADYGYTF
TGTGCCAGTAGTACCTTCATGACGGCTGCTGACTATGGCTACACCTTC
>TRBV7-6|15|TRBJ1-1|TRBD1|once
CASSLGGTGNTEAFF
TGTGCCAGCAGCTTAGGAGGGACAGGGAACACTGAAGCTTTCTTT
>TRBV19|15|TRBJ1-5|-|-
CASRDTDGGTQPQHF
TGTGCCAGTAGAGACACCGACGGGGGCACTCAGCCCCAGCATTTT
>TRBV28|14|TRBJ2-7|-|-
CASRQGGNSYEQYF
TGTGCCAGCAGACAGGGGGGGAACTCCTACGAGCAGTACTTC
>TRBV19|15|TRBJ1-1|-|-
CASSIDGDTDTEAFF
TGTGCCAGTAGTATAGATGGGGATACGGACACTGAAGCTTTCTTT
>TRBV28|19|TRBJ2-5|TRBD2|-
CASSSPPRLAGVLGETQYF
TGTGCCAGCAGTTCTCCGCCGCGACTAGCGGGAGTATTGGGAGAGACCCAGTACTTC
>TRBV6-5|12|TRBJ2-5|-|-
CASSRTGQTQYF
TGTGCCAGCAGCCGGACTGGTCAGACCCAGTACTTC
>TRBV6-1|14|TRBJ2-4|-|-
CASSEAASGNIQYF
TGTGCCAGCAGTGAAGCGGCCTCCGGGAACATTCAGTACTTC
>TRBV15|16|TRBJ1-4|-|few
CATSRQTGTTNEKLFF
TGTGCCACCAGCAGGCAAACCGGGACAACTAATGAAAAACTGTTTTTT
>TRBV6-5|15|TRBJ2-5|TRBD2|-
CASSLSSGGLETQYF
TGTGCCAGCAGCCTTTCTAGCGGGGGGCTAGAGACCCAGTACTTC
>TRBV9|14|TRBJ1-2|TRBD1|-
CASSGRDRVSGYTF
TGTGCCAGCAGCGGCCGGGACAGGGTCTCTGGCTACACCTTC
>TRBV2|15|TRBJ1-1|-|-
CASTRIGGLNTEAFF
TGTGCCAGCACGCGAATCGGGGGTTTGAACACTGAAGCTTTCTTT
>TRBV5-5|15|TRBJ2-7|-|-
CASSRYRDAESEQYF
TGTGCCAGCAGCCGGTACCGGGACGCGGAGTCCGAGCAGTACTTC
>TRBV10-3|14|TRBJ2-3|-|-
CAISAGSSTDTQYF
TGTGCCATCAGTGCTGGTAGCAGCACAGATACGCAGTATTTT
>TRBV9|14|TRBJ1-6|-|-
CASSVRHLNSPLHF
TGTGCCAGCAGCGTAAGACATCTTAATTCACCCCTCCACTTT
>TRBV5-1|14|TRBJ2-3|-|-
CASSLGSPGDTQYF
TGCGCCAGCAGCTTGGGGTCTCCGGGAGATACGCAGTATTTT
>TRBV19|14|TRBJ1-5|-|-
CASSIPGAGQPQHF
TGTGCCAGTAGTATACCGGGGGCAGGTCAGCCCCAGCATTTT
>TRBV27|16|TRBJ2-7|TRBD1|once
CASSFTAGTGGWEQYF
TGTGCCAGCAGTTTCACCGCCGGGACAGGGGGCTGGGAGCAGTACTTC
>TRBV21-1|11|TRBJ1-3|-|-
CASSLRYTIYF
TGTGCCAGCAGCCTAAGGTACACCATATATTTT
>TRBV11-3|13|TRBJ2-7|-|-
CASSPTQGYEQYF
TGTGCCAGCAGCCCGACACAGGGATACGAGCAGTACTTC
>TRBV28|16|TRBJ2-1|TRBD2|-
CASSFRPAGEYNEQFF
TGTGCCAGCAGTTTTCGTCCAGCGGGGGAGTACAATGAGCAGTTCTTC
>TRBV25-1|13|TRBJ2-3|-|-
CASIVPNTDTQYF
TGTGCCAGCATAGTGCCGAACACAGATACGCAGTATTTT
>TRBV28|10|TRBJ1-3|-|-
CASLGNTIYF
TGTGCCAGCCTTGGAAACACCATATATTTT
>TRBV5-6|12|TRBJ2-2|-|-
CASGQFTGELFF
TGTGCCAGCGGACAGTTCACCGGGGAGCTGTTTTTT
>TRBV19|13|TRBJ1-2|-|-
CASSTPPYYGYTF
TGTGCCAGTAGTACACCTCCCTACTATGGCTACACCTTC
>TRBV6-6|14|TRBJ1-1|-|-
CASSYSTGRTEAFF
TGTGCCAGCAGTTACTCAACGGGGCGGACTGAAGCTTTCTTT
>TRBV30|14|TRBJ1-2|-|-
CAWSDGQINLAYTF
TGTGCCTGGAGTGATGGACAGATTAACCTCGCCTACACCTTC
>TRBV4-2|15|TRBJ2-7|-|-
CASSQEDPQGYEQYF
TGTGCCAGCAGCCAAGAGGACCCCCAGGGGTACGAGCAGTACTTC
>TRBV9|15|TRBJ1-3|TRBD1|-
CASSVTGLTGNTIYF
TGTGCCAGCAGCGTGACAGGGTTGACTGGAAACACCATATATTTT
>TRBV19|16|TRBJ2-1|-|-
CASSLNRQVAYNEQFF
TGTGCCAGTAGTCTAAATAGACAGGTGGCATACAATGAGCAGTTCTTC
>TRBV2|15|TRBJ2-3|TRBD2|once
CASTPAGGPTDTQYF
TGTGCCAGCACCCCAGCGGGGGGGCCCACAGATACGCAGTATTTT
>TRBV21-1|13|TRBJ2-7|-|once
CASSAPGVYEQYF
TGTGCCAGCAGCGCACCCGGGGTATACGAGCAGTACTTC
>TRBV5-1|18|TRBJ1-3|TRBD1|-
CASSLATYGTATGNTIYF
TGCGCCAGCAGCTTGGCGACCTATGGGACAGCCACTGGAAACACCATATATTTT
>TRBV7-2|14|TRBJ2-3|TRBD2|-
CASSQGLAGGVQYF
TGTGCCAGCAGCCAGGGACTAGCGGGGGGAGTGCAGTATTTT
>TRBV10-3|12|TRBJ2-3|TRBD1|-
CAISESRDRKYF
TGTGCCATCAGTGAGTCGAGGGACAGGAAATATTTT
>TRBV5-1|14|TRBJ1-6|TRBD1|-
CASSTGQGASPLHF
TGCGCCAGCAGCACTGGACAGGGCGCTTCACCCCTCCACTTT
>TRBV9|14|TRBJ1-1|-|-
CASSVGEGIGEAFF
TGTGCCAGCAGCGTAGGGGAGGGTATTGGTGAAGCTTTCTTT
>TRBV4-2|14|TRBJ2-2|-|-
CASSLEGGAGELFF
TGTGCCAGCAGCTTGGAGGGAGGCGCCGGGGAGCTGTTTTTT
>TRBV27|19|TRBJ2-1|TRBD2|-
CASSLSSHPGGSPYNEQFF
TGTGCCAGCAGTTTATCGAGTCACCCGGGAGGGTCGCCCTACAATGAGCAGTTCTTC
>TRBV5-4|17|TRBJ2-1|TRBD2|-
CASSIGLADHSYNEQFF
TGTGCCAGCAGCATAGGACTAGCGGACCACTCCTACAATGAGCAGTTCTTC
>TRBV6-1|17|TRBJ2-1|-|-
CASSDWPRDPTYNEQFF
TGTGCCAGCAGTGATTGGCCCCGGGACCCGACCTACAATGAGCAGTTCTTC
>TRBV6-1|16|TRBJ2-5|-|-
CASSEVWTRAGETQYF
TGTGCCAGCAGTGAAGTTTGGACCCGGGCGGGAGAGACCCAGTACTTC
>TRBV11-2|16|TRBJ2-1|-|-
CASSLVGDTLYNEQFF
TGTGCCAGCAGCTTAGTCGGCGACACACTATACAATGAGCAGTTCTTC
>TRBV18|14|TRBJ1-1|-|-
CASSPPTGITEAFF
TGTGCCAGCTCACCACCCACAGGGATTACTGAAGCTTTCTTT
>TRBV9|18|TRBJ1-1|TRBD1|once
CASAVAPGQGILNTEAFF
TGTGCCAGCGCAGTAGCCCCCGGACAGGGAATTTTGAACACTGAAGCTTTCTTT
>TRBV5-1|16|TRBJ2-3|TRBD1|-
CASSWRQGKSTDTQYF
TGCGCCAGCAGCTGGCGACAGGGCAAGTCAACAGATACGCAGTATTTT